Included here is one T cell receptor (beta chain) sequence, with context. No antigen is known for it. From the 5' RACE reads, TCRdb lists one entry per CDR3 protein and no DNA. The sample table sets out around 380,000 distinct CDR3 sequences. Per germline, CDR1 SGHAT and CDR2 FQDESV (reference sequence). The CDR3 loop spans 18 amino acids. This specimen belongs to a study of monozygotic twins with inflammatory bowel disease. Study-level results: Those with IBD had lower TCRbeta diversity (inverse Simpson) than their healthy co-twins did.

The sequencing input was blood. The genes are TRBV11-1 and TRBJ1-2; TCRdb reports TRBD1, a call that lacks DNA to check it against. This sequence originates from a human donor with ulcerative colitis or Crohn's disease, or a healthy co-twin of an affected twin (not recorded which). The CDR3 loop is CASSPKTEATLLNYGYTF.